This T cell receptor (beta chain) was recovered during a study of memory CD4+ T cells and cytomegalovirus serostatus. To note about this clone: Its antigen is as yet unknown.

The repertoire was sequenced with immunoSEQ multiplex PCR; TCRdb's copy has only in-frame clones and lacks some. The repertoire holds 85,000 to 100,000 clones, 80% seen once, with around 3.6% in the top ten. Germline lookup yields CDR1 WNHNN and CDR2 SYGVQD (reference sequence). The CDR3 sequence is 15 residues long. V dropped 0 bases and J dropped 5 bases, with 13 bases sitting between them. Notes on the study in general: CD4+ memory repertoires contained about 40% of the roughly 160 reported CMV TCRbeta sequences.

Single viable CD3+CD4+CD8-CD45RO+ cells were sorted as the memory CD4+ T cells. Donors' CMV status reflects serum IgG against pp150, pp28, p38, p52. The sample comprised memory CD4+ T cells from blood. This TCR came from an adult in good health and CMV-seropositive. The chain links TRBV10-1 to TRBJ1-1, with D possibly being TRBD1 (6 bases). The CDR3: CASSESGRGGTEAFF. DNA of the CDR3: TGCGCCAGCAGTGAGTCAGGGAGAGGGGGTACTGAAGCTTTCTTT.